This passage covers 5 T cell receptor beta chains from one sample sequenced in a study of identical twins. TCRdb itself ran the 5' RACE reads through MiXCR, one entry per CDR3 protein. The table has about 470,000 distinct CDR3 sequences, approximately 25% seen once. These data are also associated with another study on T cells expressing NK-cell markers.

The specimen was CD4+ T cells sorted from blood. These receptors were obtained from a woman aged 18-29 years in good health.

In its sample, this clonotype was seen a few times. The chain links TRBV6-5 to TRBJ2-5; D is possibly TRBD1 or TRBD2 (5 bases each). The V gene lost 0 bases and the J gene lost 10 bases, with 15 bases spanning the gap. The CDR3 has 14 residues. The germline CDR1 and CDR2 sequences are MNHEY and SVGAGI. In DNA, the CDR3 is TGTGCCAGCAGTTACTCGACCGCAGGGAGTGGCCAGTACTTC. Translated: CASSYSTAGSGQYF.

The rearrangement links TRBV12-3 or TRBV12-4 to TRBJ2-1, with 13 bases aligning to TRBD2. J gave up 9 bases and V 4 bases, and 6 bases lay outside the gene matches. There are 15 residues in the CDR3. The CDR3 region has the DNA TGTGCCAGCAGTTCCGGACTAGCGGGAGTCGCTGAGCAGTTCTTC. The encoded protein is CASSSGLAGVAEQFF.

The chain links TRBV5-1 to TRBJ2-2; D ambiguous. The CDR3 spans 15 residues. V lost 1 base, J lost 2 bases, and 9 bases lay in between. In germline, CDR1 is SGHRS, CDR2 YFSETQ. CDR3: CASSLPAGNTGELFF. In DNA, the CDR3 is TGCGCCAGCAGCTTGCCCGCCGGCAACACCGGGGAGCTGTTTTTT.

V is TRBV12-3 or TRBV12-4 and J is TRBJ1-1, with D possibly TRBD1 on 5 matching bases. Trimming shortened V by 6 bases and J by 6 bases, and 14 bases separated the two germline ends. CDR3 length: 13 residues. The CDR3 sequence: CASSQNGGAEAFF. The CDR3, as DNA: TGTGCCAGCAGCCAAAACGGGGGGGCTGAAGCTTTCTTT.

The V gene is TRBV5-1, the J gene TRBJ2-2; 7 bases agree with TRBD2. Germline V lookup: CDR1 SGHRS, CDR2 YFSETQ. Losses at the gene ends were 1 base for V and 6 bases for J; bases not matched to a gene: 12. This CDR3 contains 17 residues. The CDR3 is CASSLTSGGIGPGELFF. The CDR3, as DNA: TGCGCCAGCAGCTTGACGTCCGGGGGGATCGGGCCCGGGGAGCTGTTTTTT.